This T cell receptor beta chain was captured by sequencing in a study of regulatory T cells in long-lasting Graves disease. Relying on iRepertoire HTBI primers and Arm-PCR of CDR3 regions, the team built TCR beta libraries. Each CDR3 protein gets one entry after TCRdb re-called the multiplex PCR reads with MiXCR. The table lists around 250,000 distinct CDR3 sequences, around 20% of them singletons. Time point defined: newly diagnosed GD, antithyroid drugs for less than 3 months. PBMC-extracted RNA yielded the TCR library. With V trimmed by 5 bases and J by 4 bases, 6 bases remained unmatched. Germline V lookup: CDR1 DFQATT, CDR2 SNEGSKA (reference sequence). This CDR3 region has 15 residues.

The genes are TRBV20-1 and TRBJ2-2; TRBD2 agrees at 11 bases. The sequence was obtained from a female donor with Graves disease. Sequencing used peripheral blood mononuclear cells (PBMCs), obtained at new diagnosis, from a patient treated with antithyroid drugs. The CDR3 sequence: CSALTSGARTGELFF. CDR3 bases: TGCAGTGCTCTGACTAGCGGGGCACGCACCGGGGAGCTGTTTTTT.